Below are 20 T cell receptor beta chains sequenced from a single sample in a study of early T cells in non-severe SARS-CoV-2 infection. From the 5' RACE reads, TCRdb called clonotypes with MiXCR, one entry per CDR3 protein. The repertoire holds 81,000 or so distinct CDR3 sequences, with roughly 12% as singletons. Material: whole blood. These receptors all come from an adult who was a healthcare worker with PCR-confirmed SARS-CoV-2 infection or an uninfected control (not recorded which).

In regard to this clonotype: Likely a read error: the CDR3 ends without its conserved phenylalanine or tryptophan. This chain joins TRBV12-3 or TRBV12-4 and TRBJ1-2; the match to TRBD1 covers 8 bases. The junction had 10 bases not matched to a gene; V was cut back by 5 bases and J by 8 bases. CDR3 length equals 14 residues. Here the CDR3 reads CASSPPTGEGGYTL. The CDR3 bases are TGTGCCAGCAGTCCCCCGACAGGGGAGGGGGGCTACACCCTC.

The V and J genes are TRBV27 and TRBJ1-2, with TRBD1 identical over 8 bases. V lost 3 bases, J lost 8 bases, and 8 bases stayed unmatched. CDR1 MNHEY and CDR2 SMNVEV come from the germline V gene (reference sequence). The CDR3 runs 14 residues. CDR3 sequence reads: CASSFGTGLRGYTF. CDR3 DNA sequence: TGTGCCAGCAGTTTCGGGACAGGTCTTCGAGGCTACACCTTC.

The sample holds a few counts of this clonotype. The chain is built from TRBV12-3 or TRBV12-4 and TRBJ2-1; D may be TRBD1 or TRBD2 (5 bases each). This CDR3 has 11 amino acids. The V end lost 4 bases, the J end lost 12 bases, and 10 bases lay between the germline ends. Here the CDR3 reads CASSSGTLQFF. The CDR3 DNA is TGTGCCAGCAGTTCCGGGACCTTGCAGTTCTTC.

The rearrangement joins TRBV4-1 to TRBJ2-1; a possible D gene is TRBD2 (6 bases). V shed 3 bases and J shed 7 bases, with 16 bases lying between them. Germline CDR1 reads MGHRA; CDR2 reads YSYEKL. The CDR3 consists of 15 residues. CDR3 sequence (DNA): TGCGCCAGCAGCCACGAGCGTATGGGGGGAAATGAGCAGTTCTTC. Translating gives CASSHERMGGNEQFF.

The sample holds many counts of this clonotype. V usage is TRBV7-3 and J usage is TRBJ2-1; TRBD2 matches 7 bases. The CDR3 sequence is 14 residues long. Germline V lookup: CDR1 SGHTA, CDR2 FQGTGA. V gave up 1 base and J gave up 7 bases; unmatched junction bases: 4. The CDR3 loop is CASSLSPGRNEQFF. As DNA, the CDR3 is TGTGCCAGCAGCTTAAGTCCCGGGAGGAATGAGCAGTTCTTC.

At least ten counts were recorded for this clonotype. The chain employs TRBV2 and TRBJ1-5; D perhaps matches TRBD1 (6 bases). Germline V gives CDR1 SNHLY, CDR2 FYNNEI. Trimming took off 4 bases at V and 1 base at J, with 11 bases between the two ends. This CDR3 has 15 amino acids. The CDR3 DNA reads TGTGCCAGCAGTGTAGGACAGTTGAGCAATCAGCCCCAGCATTTT. Amino acids: CASSVGQLSNQPQHF.

This chain joins TRBV24-1 and TRBJ2-1; 8 bases match TRBD2. Germline V CDR1 and CDR2: KGHDR, SFDVKD. The V segment lost 5 bases and the J segment 8 bases; nucleotides outside the gene matches: 10. This CDR3 has 15 amino acids. CDR3 loop: CATSGEAGDPHEQFF. CDR3 sequence (DNA): TGTGCCACCAGTGGCGAAGCGGGAGACCCCCATGAGCAGTTCTTC.

This clonotype has a count of ten or more. The chain recombines TRBV29-1 with TRBJ2-4, with D unclear. The CDR3 length is 12 residues. CDR1 is SQVTM and CDR2 is ANQGSEA in the germline V gene. V shed 4 bases and J shed 0 bases, with 4 bases lying between them. Here the CDR3 reads CSVGVAKNIQYF. As DNA, the CDR3 is TGCAGCGTTGGGGTAGCCAAAAACATTCAGTACTTC.

The rearrangement uses TRBV6-2 or TRBV6-3 and TRBJ2-1, with 8 nucleotides matching TRBD2. This CDR3 has 15 residues. The trim removed 2 bases at V and 3 bases at J, leaving 3 bases unmatched. The germline gives CDR1 MNHEY, CDR2 SVGEGT. CDR3 sequence reads: CASSYSGRDYNEQFF. CDR3 DNA sequence: TGTGCCAGCAGTTACAGCGGGAGAGACTACAATGAGCAGTTCTTC.

In this sample, this clonotype turned up many times. The limits of the CDR3 on the DNA are not certain, so only TCRdb's listed CDR3 is given. This rearrangement joins TRBV7-5 to TRBJ1-1; the table's D call, TRBD1, was not checked against the DNA. TRBV7-5 is listed as a pseudogene. The CDR3 totals 20 residues, both ends included. This CDR3 reads CISVSEATNRDPEVDTEAFF.

This clonotype showed up just a few times. The J gene is TRBJ2-1, the V gene TRBV20-1; D might be TRBD1 (7 bases). This CDR3 has 15 residues. The germline V gene has CDR1 DFQATT and CDR2 SNEGSKA (reference sequence). Trimming took 5 bases from V and 7 from J, leaving 21 bases between them. CDR3 coding DNA: TGCAGTGCTCCTCCCCTCGGGGCAGGGGGGAATGAGCAGTTCTTC. Translating gives CSAPPLGAGGNEQFF.

This clonotype has a handful of counts. The V and J genes are TRBV20-1 and TRBJ2-7; TRBD2 agrees at 7 bases. Looked up from germline, CDR1 is DFQATT and CDR2 is SNEGSKA (reference sequence). This CDR3 region has 15 residues. V shed 0 bases, J shed 4 bases, and the junction held 9 bases outside the gene matches. The CDR3 nucleotides read TGCAGTGCTAGAGATGAGGGCGGGAGTACTTACGAGCAGTACTTC. As protein: CSARDEGGSTYEQYF.

This clonotype has ten or more counts. The junction departs from the called germline gene at one end, perhaps through a read error. The CDR3 region is CASVLPLGELFF. CDR3 nucleotides: TGTGCTAGTGTTTTGCCTCTCGGAGAGCTGTTTTTT. The chain couples TRBV12-5 to TRBJ2-2; D not certain. Germline V gene lookup returns CDR1 LGHNT and CDR2 FRNRAP. The CDR3 contains 12 residues.

The chain recombines TRBV9 with TRBJ2-3, with D perhaps matching TRBD1 (6 bases). Germline CDR1 and CDR2: SGDLS and YYNGEE. V lost 0 bases to trimming and J lost 0 bases, with 17 bases between them. CDR3 length equals 18 residues. The CDR3 sequence: CASSVAKDSHSSTDTQYF. CDR3 DNA sequence: TGTGCCAGCAGCGTAGCTAAGGACAGCCACTCTAGCACAGATACGCAGTATTTT.

This clonotype has only a few counts. The chain links TRBV12-3 or TRBV12-4 to TRBJ1-5, with D maybe TRBD1 (6 bases). The length of the CDR3 is 13 residues. V lost 6 bases, J lost 4 bases, and 10 bases lay in between. In DNA, the CDR3 is TGTGCCAGCAGGGTAGGGGGGAATCAGCCCCAGCATTTT. This encodes CASRVGGNQPQHF.

The V gene is TRBV7-9, the J gene TRBJ2-5; no clear D gene. This CDR3 is built from 12 residues. Trimming took off 1 base at V and 4 bases at J, with 4 bases between the two ends. The germline gives CDR1 SEHNR, CDR2 FQNEAQ (reference sequence). The CDR3 loop reads CASSLETETQYF. CDR3 in DNA: TGTGCCAGCAGCTTAGAAACAGAGACCCAGTACTTC.

This clonotype was picked up many times. V gene TRBV7-2 combines with J gene TRBJ2-3; 7 nucleotides agree with TRBD2. Germline values: CDR1 SGHTA, CDR2 FQGNSA. The CDR3 has 15 residues. V shed 5 bases, J shed 0 bases, and the junction held 5 bases outside the gene matches. The CDR3, as DNA: TGTGCCAGCAGCCGGGGACTACCAAGCACAGATACGCAGTATTTT. Its protein is CASSRGLPSTDTQYF.

The chain links TRBV20-1 to TRBJ1-1; D might be TRBD1 (5 bases). The CDR3 is 15 amino acids. The V and J ends lost 1 base and 0 bases respectively, with 12 bases between them. Germline lookup yields CDR1 DFQATT and CDR2 SNEGSKA (reference sequence). Here the CDR3 reads CSARARVRVNTEAFF. In DNA, the CDR3 is TGCAGTGCTAGAGCCAGAGTCAGGGTGAACACTGAAGCTTTCTTT.

In its sample, this clonotype was seen many times. V usage is TRBV18 and J usage is TRBJ1-2; 8 bases line up with TRBD1. The V gene's germline CDR1 is KGHSH and CDR2 LQKENI. The CDR3 length is 15 residues. Trimming removed 3 bases from V and 6 bases from J; junction bases left unmatched: 9. The CDR3 nucleotides are TGTGCCAGCTCACCCGGACAGGGCGGGGAGAATGGCTACACCTTC. It specifies CASSPGQGGENGYTF.

This clonotype was found many times. This CDR3 is CASSLGVSNSPLHF. CDR3 sequence (DNA): TGTGCCAGCAGCTTGGGGGTATCTAATTCACCCCTCCACTTT. The chain couples TRBV11-2 to TRBJ1-6, with D possibly matching TRBD1 (5 bases). The V gene lost 3 bases and the J gene lost 6 bases, with 9 bases spanning the gap. Germline CDR1 reads SGHAT; CDR2 reads FQNNGV. The length of the CDR3 is 14 residues.